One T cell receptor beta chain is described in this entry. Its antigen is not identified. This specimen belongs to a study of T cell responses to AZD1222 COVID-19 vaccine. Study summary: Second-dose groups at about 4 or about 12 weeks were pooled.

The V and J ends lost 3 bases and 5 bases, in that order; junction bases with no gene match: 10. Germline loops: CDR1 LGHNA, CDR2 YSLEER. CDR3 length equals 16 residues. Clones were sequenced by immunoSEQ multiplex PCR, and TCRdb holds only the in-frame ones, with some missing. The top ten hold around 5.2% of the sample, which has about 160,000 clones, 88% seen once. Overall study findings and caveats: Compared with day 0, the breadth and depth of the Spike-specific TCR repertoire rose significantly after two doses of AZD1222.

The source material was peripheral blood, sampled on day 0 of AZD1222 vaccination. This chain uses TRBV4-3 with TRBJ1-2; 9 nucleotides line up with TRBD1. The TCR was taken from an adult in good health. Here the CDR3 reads CASSQGQGIKNYGYTF. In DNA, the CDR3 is TGCGCCAGCAGCCAGGGACAGGGAATCAAGAATTATGGCTACACCTTC.